Below, 5 T cell receptor beta chains from the same sample are listed, as sequenced in a study of blood T cell repertoires in COVID-19. Generated by immunoSEQ multiplex PCR, the TCRdb table keeps only in-frame clones and is missing some. The profile shows around 37,000 clones, just under 85% of them singletons. The source material was peripheral blood. The receptors originated from a man aged 50 or older with active COVID-19.

This clone rates as medium-sized (0.01 to 0.1%). V gene TRBV4-1 combines with J gene TRBJ1-1; D is ambiguous. CDR3 length equals 15 residues. Per germline, CDR1 MGHRA and CDR2 YSYEKL. V gave up 0 bases and J gave up 1 base, with 9 bases separating them. In nucleotides, the CDR3 is TGCGCCAGCAGCCAAGAGGCCAGTTGGAACACTGAAGCTTTCTTT. It encodes CASSQEASWNTEAFF.

The table lists this clone with a few counts. The chain carries TRBV6-4 and TRBJ2-1; 7 bases are a match to TRBD2. The CDR3 is 16 residues long. Germline V lookup: CDR1 MRHNA, CDR2 SNTAGT. Trimming cost V 6 bases and J 3 bases; bases outside gene matches: 11. CDR3 amino acids: CASSAGGTLDYNEQFF. The DNA for the CDR3 is TGTGCCAGCAGCGCCGGGGGGACGTTAGACTACAATGAGCAGTTCTTC.

The rearrangement uses TRBV6-5 and TRBJ2-1, with 8 bases that match TRBD1. V lost 0 bases and J lost 15; bases outside the gene matches: 16. CDR1 and CDR2 from the germline V gene are MNHEY and SVGAGI. The CDR3 runs to 16 residues. The CDR3 bases are TGTGCCAGCAGTTACTCGATCTCCAGGGGGCTTATCAAACCGTTCTTC. It codes for CASSYSISRGLIKPFF.

CDR3 sequence reads: CASSISGQGNYGYTF. The CDR3 bases are TGTGCCAGTAGTATCTCGGGACAGGGGAACTATGGCTACACCTTC. This chain joins TRBV19 and TRBJ1-2, with 10 bases matching TRBD1. Germline lookup yields CDR1 LNHDA and CDR2 SQIVND (reference sequence). The CDR3 has 15 residues. J gave up 2 bases and V 3 bases, and 3 bases lay outside the gene matches.

The V call is TRBV10-1, the J call TRBJ2-2; tentatively, D is TRBD2 (6 bases). CDR1 and CDR2 (germline): WNHNN, SYGVQD (reference sequence). The CDR3 loop spans 19 amino acids. Trimming took off 3 bases at V and 2 bases at J, with 22 bases between the two ends. The CDR3 DNA reads as TGCGCCAGCAGTGACTCGGAGGGCCGAAGTACCGTAAACACCGGGGAGCTGTTTTTT. This codes for CASSDSEGRSTVNTGELFF.